This T cell receptor beta chain came from a study of cytomegalovirus exposure and HLA in healthy donors. This CDR3 contains 15 residues. CDR1 MNHNY and CDR2 SVGAGI come from the germline V gene (reference sequence). Unmatched junction bases numbered 9, after V lost 3 bases and J lost 7 bases. Findings and limits, study-wide: In an earlier analysis, about 87% or about 30%: the productive usage of most TCR beta V segments. Later genetic work tied a missense DCLRE1C variant to beta-chain V and J trimming.

The sample holds a few counts of this clone. Its target is not known. Vbeta (60) and Jbeta (13) primers were used in the PCR. TCRdb's copy holds only in-frame clones and misses some; the assay was immunoSEQ multiplex PCR. The table includes about 170,000 clones, around four fifths detected once. Input material: PBMCs. This sequence joins TRBV6-6 and TRBJ2-1; 7 positions agree with TRBD2. This sequence was found in a woman under 40 in good health and CMV-seropositive. Here the CDR3 reads CASSYGEGPANEQFF. CDR3 nucleotide sequence: TGTGCCAGCAGTTATGGGGAGGGGCCAGCGAATGAGCAGTTCTTC.